This T cell receptor beta chain comes out of a study of blood T cell repertoires in COVID-19. For the study at large: Acute and convalescent COVID-19 samples came from the United States, Italy and Spain.

Under the authors' procedure: Amplification of reference gene primers was used by the study to estimate nucleated cell counts. Sequencing used immunoSEQ multiplex PCR; TCRdb keeps in-frame clones, though not all of them. D and trimming were read from the DNA, whereas the V and J calls and clone size are those reported in that table. The table includes 300,000 to 350,000 clones, about 89% detected once. This receptor was taken from a woman in her 50s with COVID-19, enrolled during active disease. Sequenced sample: peripheral blood.

CDR3 sequence: CASSYGGNQPQHF. The DNA of the CDR3 is TGTGCCAGCAGTTACGGGGGCAATCAGCCCCAGCATTTT. The V gene is TRBV27, the J gene TRBJ1-5; D not certain. Germline V gene sequence: CDR1 MNHEY, CDR2 SMNVEV (reference sequence). V was shortened by 4 bases and J by 2 bases, with 6 bases between the two germline ends. This CDR3 is built from 13 residues.